What follows are 2 T cell receptor beta chains derived from one specimen sequenced in a study of control samples from healthy donors and cancer patients. Sequencing was performed with immunoSEQ multiplex PCR; in TCRdb, only in-frame clones are kept and a portion is missing. This table has 150,000 to 160,000 clones, over 90% appearing once. Material: blood. The receptors originated from a man over 45 in good health.

The chain carries TRBV28 and TRBJ2-5; either TRBD1 or TRBD2 may fit D (5 bases each). Looked up from germline, CDR1 is MDHEN and CDR2 is SYDVKM. This CDR3 has 14 residues. V lost 7 bases to trimming and J lost 5 bases, with 17 bases between them. The CDR3 loop is CASTIPGQWETQYF. The CDR3 DNA is TGTGCCAGCACGATTCCGGGGCAGTGGGAGACCCAGTACTTC.

V gene TRBV6-5 combines with J gene TRBJ2-3; no reliable D call. The CDR3 contains 14 residues. V lost 4 bases, J lost 5 bases, and 13 bases lay in between. Germline V lookup: CDR1 MNHEY, CDR2 SVGAGI. CDR3 coding DNA: TGTGCCAGCAGTTGGAGTAGGCAGAAAGATACGCAGTATTTT. Translating gives CASSWSRQKDTQYF.